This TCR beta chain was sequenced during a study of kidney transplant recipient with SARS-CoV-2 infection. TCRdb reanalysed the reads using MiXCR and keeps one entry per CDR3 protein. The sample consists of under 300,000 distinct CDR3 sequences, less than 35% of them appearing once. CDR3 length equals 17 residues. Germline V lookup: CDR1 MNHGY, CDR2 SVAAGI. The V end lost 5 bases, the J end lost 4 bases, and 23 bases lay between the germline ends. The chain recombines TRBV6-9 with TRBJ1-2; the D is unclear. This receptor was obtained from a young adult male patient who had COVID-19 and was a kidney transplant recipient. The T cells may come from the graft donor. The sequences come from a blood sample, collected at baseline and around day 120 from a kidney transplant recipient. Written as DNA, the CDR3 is TGTGCCAGCAGTAATATCGCGCCTTACGGAAAGACCTATGGCTACACCTTC. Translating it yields CASSNIAPYGKTYGYTF.